These 3 T cell receptor beta chains came from one sample sequenced in a study of cytomegalovirus exposure and HLA in healthy donors. With 60 Vbeta and 13 Jbeta primers, the PCR was carried out. Only in-frame clones appear in the TCRdb table, and some are missing; sequencing was by immunoSEQ multiplex PCR. The sample contains 200,000 to 250,000 clones, around 86% of which appear only once. Material for sequencing was PBMCs. These receptors came from a woman in her forties in good health and CMV-seronegative.

The chain couples TRBV4-1 to TRBJ2-1; the D gene is possibly TRBD1 (6 bases). V lost 2 bases and J lost 9, with 20 bases in between. The length of the CDR3 is 16 residues. CDR1 is MGHRA, CDR2 YSYEKL, per germline. CDR3 nucleotide sequence: TGCGCCAGCAGCCAAAAAGCCCGGGTTGTCAGGGGTGAGCAGTTCTTC. This sequence encodes CASSQKARVVRGEQFF.

The CDR3 protein is CASSHRDVNTGELFF. The CDR3 bases are TGTGCCAGCAGCCACAGGGATGTGAACACCGGGGAGCTGTTTTTT. This chain connects TRBV6-6 to TRBJ2-2; a possible D gene is TRBD1 (6 bases). The CDR3 totals 15 residues. The germline gives CDR1 MNHNY, CDR2 SVGAGI (reference sequence). Between the trimmed V and J ends, which lost 6 bases and 1 base, there was a span of 12 bases.

V and J are TRBV6-1 and TRBJ2-1; the D gene is possibly TRBD1 (5 bases). The CDR3 has 16 residues. Germline V gene data show CDR1 as MNHNS and CDR2 as SASEGT. With 0 bases removed from V and 0 bases from J, the gap between germline ends came to 9 bases. The CDR3 DNA sequence: TGTGCCAGCAGTGAAGCAAAGGGGCGCTCCTACAATGAGCAGTTCTTC. It encodes CASSEAKGRSYNEQFF.